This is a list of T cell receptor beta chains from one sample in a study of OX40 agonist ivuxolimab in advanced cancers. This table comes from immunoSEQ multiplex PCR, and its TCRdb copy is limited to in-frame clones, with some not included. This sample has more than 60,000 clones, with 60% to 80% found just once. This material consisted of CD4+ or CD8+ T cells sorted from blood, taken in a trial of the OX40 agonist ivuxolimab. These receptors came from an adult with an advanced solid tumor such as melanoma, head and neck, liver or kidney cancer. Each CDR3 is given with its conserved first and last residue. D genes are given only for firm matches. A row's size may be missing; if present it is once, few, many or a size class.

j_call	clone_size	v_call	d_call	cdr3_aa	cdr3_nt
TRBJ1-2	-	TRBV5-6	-	CASSLAQGIYDF	TGTGCCAGCAGCTTGGCCCAGGGCATTTATGACTTC
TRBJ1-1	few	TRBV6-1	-	CASRFTENTEAFF	TGTGCCAGCAGATTCACAGAGAACACTGAAGCTTTCTTT
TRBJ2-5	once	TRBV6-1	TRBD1	CASSLGGTGQETQYF	TGTGCCAGCAGTCTGGGCGGGACAGGGCAAGAGACCCAGTACTTC
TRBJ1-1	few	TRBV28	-	CASSLLGSRATMNTEAFF	TGTGCCAGCAGTTTATTGGGAAGCCGGGCAACAATGAACACTGAAGCTTTCTTT
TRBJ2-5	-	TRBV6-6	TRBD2	CASSYSLAGGRETQYF	TGTGCCAGCAGTTACTCCCTAGCGGGGGGCCGTGAGACCCAGTACTTC
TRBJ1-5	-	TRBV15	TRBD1	CATSRGGTGVNNQPQHF	TGTGCCACCAGCAGAGGCGGGACAGGGGTGAACAATCAGCCCCAGCATTTT
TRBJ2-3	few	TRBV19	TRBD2	CASSTPAGVGADTQYF	TGTGCCAGTAGTACTCCAGCGGGAGTAGGGGCAGATACGCAGTATTTT
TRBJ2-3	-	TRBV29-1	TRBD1	CSGGQGSTDTQYF	TGCAGCGGGGGACAGGGAAGCACAGATACGCAGTATTTT
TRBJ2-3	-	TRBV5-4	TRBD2	CASSLNLAGNTDTQYF	TGTGCCAGCAGCCTGAATCTAGCGGGGAACACAGATACGCAGTATTTT
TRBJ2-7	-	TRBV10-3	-	CAIRPTTTESYEQYF	TGTGCCATCAGGCCGACTACTACTGAGTCCTACGAGCAGTACTTC
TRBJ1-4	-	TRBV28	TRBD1	CASSLIGTVNEKLFF	TGTGCCAGCAGTTTAATCGGGACAGTTAATGAAAAACTGTTTTTT
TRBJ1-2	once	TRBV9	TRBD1	CASSAGQGDGYTF	TGTGCCAGCAGCGCGGGACAGGGGGATGGCTACACCTTC
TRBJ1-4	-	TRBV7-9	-	CASSREGQGEKLFF	TGTGCCAGCAGCCGCGAGGGCCAGGGTGAAAAACTGTTTTTT
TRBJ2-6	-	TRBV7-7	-	CASSSSLSGANVLTF	TGTGCTAGCAGCTCTAGCCTCTCTGGGGCCAACGTCCTGACTTTC
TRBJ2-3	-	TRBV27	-	CASSLVGAKGTDTQYF	TGTGCCAGCAGTTTAGTAGGGGCGAAGGGTACAGATACGCAGTATTTT
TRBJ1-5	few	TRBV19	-	CASRGRLNGPQHF	TGTGCCAGTAGGGGACGGCTTAATGGGCCCCAGCATTTT
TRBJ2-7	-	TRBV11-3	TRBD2	CASSLTSGNSYEQYF	TGTGCCAGCAGCTTGACTAGCGGAAACTCCTACGAGCAGTACTTC
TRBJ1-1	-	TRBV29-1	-	CSAIRQNTEAFF	TGCAGCGCTATAAGACAGAACACTGAAGCTTTCTTT
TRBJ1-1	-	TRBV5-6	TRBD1	CASSFGGTGSRTEAFF	TGTGCCAGCAGCTTTGGAGGGACAGGGTCTCGCACTGAAGCTTTCTTT
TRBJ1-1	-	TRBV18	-	CASSLQENTEAFF	TGTGCCAGCTCTCTACAGGAGAACACTGAAGCTTTCTTT
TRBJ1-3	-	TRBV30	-	CAWSAIDRVDTIYF	TGTGCCTGGAGCGCAATCGACAGAGTGGATACCATATATTTT
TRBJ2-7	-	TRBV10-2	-	CASSVRAVDEQYF	TGCGCCAGCAGTGTTAGGGCTGTGGACGAGCAGTACTTC
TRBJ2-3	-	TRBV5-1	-	CASSLAGDNTDTQYF	TGCGCCAGCAGCTTGGCCGGGGACAACACAGATACGCAGTATTTT
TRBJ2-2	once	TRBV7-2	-	CASSVRLVDTGELFF	TGTGCCAGCAGCGTGAGACTAGTAGACACCGGGGAGCTGTTTTTT
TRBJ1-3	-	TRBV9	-	CASSVGFSGNTIYF	TGTGCCAGCAGCGTAGGATTTTCTGGAAACACCATATATTTT
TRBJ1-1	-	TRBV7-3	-	CASSDQGTEAFF	TGTGCCAGCAGCGATCAGGGTACTGAAGCTTTCTTT
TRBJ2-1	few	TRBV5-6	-	CASSFFSRGINNEQFF	TGTGCCAGCAGCTTCTTCTCACGGGGGATTAACAATGAGCAGTTCTTC
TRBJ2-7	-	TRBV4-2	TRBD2	CASSPGGIYEQYF	TGTGCCAGCAGCCCCGGGGGGATCTACGAGCAGTACTTC